These 2 T cell receptor beta chains share one sample of origin, sequenced in a study of T cells after yellow fever vaccination. TCRdb used MiXCR to reprocess the 5' RACE reads, holding one entry per CDR3 protein. The table has a few hundred thousand distinct CDR3 sequences, about 5.2% seen once. The sequences come from CD4+ T cells sorted from PBMCs, collected on the day of the yellow fever booster vaccination. These receptor sequences come from a man aged 18 to 35 who received the YFV17D yellow fever vaccine.

The genes are TRBV5-4 and TRBJ1-2; D gene uncertain. The germline V gene has CDR1 SGHNT and CDR2 YYREEE (reference sequence). Deletions cut 0 bases from V and 7 bases from J, with 19 bases between. The CDR3 contains 16 residues. DNA of the CDR3: TGTGCCAGCAGCTTGGCCAAGGGAGGGTCATATACTGGCTACACCTTC. Residues: CASSLAKGGSYTGYTF.

This clonotype was picked up many times. The V call is TRBV11-3, the J call TRBJ2-3, with a weak D call TRBD1 (6 bases). Per germline, CDR1 SGHNT and CDR2 YENEEA. This CDR3 region has 14 residues. V was trimmed by 5 bases and J by 4 bases, leaving 13 bases between them. The CDR3 DNA sequence: TGTGCCAGCAGCCCACAGGGTCGGGCAGATACGCAGTATTTT. As protein: CASSPQGRADTQYF.